The following is a T cell receptor (beta chain) sequence with its context. Sequenced by immunoSEQ multiplex PCR; TCRdb stores in-frame clones only, minus some. The table records tens of thousands of clones, approximately 90% of them present only once. This entry comes from a study of T cell responses to AZD1222 COVID-19 vaccine. CDR1 MNHEY and CDR2 SVGAGI come from the germline V gene. Deletions cut 0 bases from V and 8 bases from J, with 19 bases between. CDR3 size: 16 residues. Sequencing was performed on peripheral blood, taken 28 days after the second AZD1222 dose. This chain connects TRBV6-5 to TRBJ1-2, with D possibly being TRBD1 (5 bases). The TCR comes from an adult who received the AZD1222 COVID-19 vaccine. The CDR3 here is CASSYSNREGRVGYTF. In DNA form, the CDR3 reads TGTGCCAGCAGTTACTCTAACCGGGAGGGGCGCGTAGGCTACACCTTC.